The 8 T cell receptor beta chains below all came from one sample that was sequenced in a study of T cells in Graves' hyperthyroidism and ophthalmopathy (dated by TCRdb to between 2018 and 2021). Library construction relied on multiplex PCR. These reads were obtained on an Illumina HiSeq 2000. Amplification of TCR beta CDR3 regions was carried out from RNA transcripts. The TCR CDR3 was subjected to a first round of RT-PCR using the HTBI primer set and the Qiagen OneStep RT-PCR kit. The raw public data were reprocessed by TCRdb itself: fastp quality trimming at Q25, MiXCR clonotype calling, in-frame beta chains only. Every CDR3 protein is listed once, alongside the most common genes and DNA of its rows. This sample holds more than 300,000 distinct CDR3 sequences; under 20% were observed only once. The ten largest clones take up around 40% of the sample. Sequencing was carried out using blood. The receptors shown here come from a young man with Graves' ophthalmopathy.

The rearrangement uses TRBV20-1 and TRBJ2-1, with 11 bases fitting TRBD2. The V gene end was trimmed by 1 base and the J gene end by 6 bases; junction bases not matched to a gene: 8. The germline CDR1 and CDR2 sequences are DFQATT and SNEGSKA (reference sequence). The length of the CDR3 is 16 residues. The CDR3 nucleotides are TGCAGTGCTAGAGTCCCCCTTAGCGGGAGGGCCAATGAGCAGTTCTTC. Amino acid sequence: CSARVPLSGRANEQFF.

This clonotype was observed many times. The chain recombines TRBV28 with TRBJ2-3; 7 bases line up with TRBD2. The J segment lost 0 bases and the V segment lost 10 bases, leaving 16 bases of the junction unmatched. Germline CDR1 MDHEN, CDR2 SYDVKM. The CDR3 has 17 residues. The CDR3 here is CATGNSAWRGSTDTQYF. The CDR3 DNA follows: TGTGCCACCGGAAACTCGGCTTGGCGGGGGAGCACAGATACGCAGTATTTT.

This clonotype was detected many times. The CDR3 DNA reads as TGCGCCAGCAGCTTGGTGGGGCCGACGAATGAGCAGTTCTTC. Translated: CASSLVGPTNEQFF. The chain employs TRBV5-1 and TRBJ2-1; D is perhaps TRBD1 (5 bases). Germline CDR1 is SGHRS and CDR2 is YFSETQ. This CDR3 is built from 14 residues. Trimming stripped 0 bases from V and 7 bases from J, with 11 bases between.

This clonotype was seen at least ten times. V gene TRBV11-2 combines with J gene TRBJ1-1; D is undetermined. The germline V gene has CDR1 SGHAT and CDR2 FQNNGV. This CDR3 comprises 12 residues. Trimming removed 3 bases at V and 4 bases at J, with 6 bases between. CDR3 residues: CASSFSSTEAFF. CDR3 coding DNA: TGTGCCAGCAGCTTTTCGAGCACTGAAGCTTTCTTT.

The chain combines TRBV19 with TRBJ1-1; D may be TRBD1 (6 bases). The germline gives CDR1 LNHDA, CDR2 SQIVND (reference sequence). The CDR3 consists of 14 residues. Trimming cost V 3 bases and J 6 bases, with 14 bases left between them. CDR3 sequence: CASSISSDSAEAFF. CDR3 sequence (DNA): TGTGCCAGTAGTATCTCCTCGGACAGCGCTGAAGCTTTCTTT.

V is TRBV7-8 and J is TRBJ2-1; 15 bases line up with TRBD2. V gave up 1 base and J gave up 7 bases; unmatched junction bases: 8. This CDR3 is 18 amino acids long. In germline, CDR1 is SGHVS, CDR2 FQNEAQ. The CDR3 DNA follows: TGTGCCAGCAGCTTAGGGACGGGGACTAGCGGGAGGATAAATGAGCAGTTCTTC. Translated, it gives CASSLGTGTSGRINEQFF.

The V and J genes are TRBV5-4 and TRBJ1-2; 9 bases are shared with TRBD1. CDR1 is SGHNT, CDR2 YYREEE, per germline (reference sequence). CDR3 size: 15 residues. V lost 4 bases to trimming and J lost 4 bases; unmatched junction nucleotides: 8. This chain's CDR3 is CASSQATGGGYGYTF. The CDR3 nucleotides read TGTGCCAGCAGCCAAGCGACAGGGGGGGGCTATGGCTACACCTTC.

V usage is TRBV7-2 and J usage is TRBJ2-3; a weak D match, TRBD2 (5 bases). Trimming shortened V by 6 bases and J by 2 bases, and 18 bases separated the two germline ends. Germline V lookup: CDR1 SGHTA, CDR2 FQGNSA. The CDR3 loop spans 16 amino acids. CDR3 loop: CASRSSRTLFTDTQYF. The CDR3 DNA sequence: TGTGCCAGCAGATCCTCGAGGACTCTATTCACAGATACGCAGTATTTT.